The 19 T cell receptor beta chains below all came from one sample that was sequenced in a study of shared clonotypes between healthy human individuals (TCRdb year 2020). The method was the immunoSEQ multiplex PCR assay. The immuneACCESS repertoire file appears here via TCRdb, limited to in-frame rearrangements. These files lack a portion of the clones; in checked studies, under half of the deficit traces to unresolved V genes, and the cause of the others is not known. The sample records around 450,000 clones, roughly 77% of which are singletons. The ten largest make up about 13% of the sample. Sequencing was carried out using PBMCs. The receptors stem from a woman in her thirties or forties in good health. Some clones in this sample may be carry-over from other donors' samples.

The chain is built from TRBV30 and TRBJ2-7, with TRBD1 matching over 9 bases. V lost 5 bases to trimming and J lost 8 bases; unmatched junction nucleotides: 13. Germline V CDR1 and CDR2: GTSNPN, SVGIG (reference sequence). The CDR3 sequence is 14 residues long. The CDR3 DNA is TGTGCCTGGGAAACCGCTGGACAGGGGAATCAGCAGTACTTC. Protein sequence: CAWETAGQGNQQYF.

About this clone itself: The same CDR3 can be traced to other DNA sequences in this sample. V is TRBV5-4 and J is TRBJ2-5, with 8 positions matching TRBD2. Trimming at V came to 0 bases and at J to 5 bases, leaving 6 bases not matched to a gene. CDR1 SGHNT and CDR2 YYREEE come from the germline V gene (reference sequence). CDR3 size: 15 residues. CDR3 sequence: CASSLGAGAGETQYF. CDR3 bases: TGTGCCAGCAGCTTGGGAGCGGGAGCTGGTGAGACCCAGTACTTC.

The J gene is TRBJ2-3, the V gene TRBV29-1; D remains ambiguous. The CDR3 covers 13 residues. The V gene lost 4 bases and the J gene lost 10 bases, with 18 bases spanning the gap. Per the germline V gene, CDR1 is SQVTM and CDR2 is ANQGSEA. In DNA, the CDR3 is TGCAGCGTTGCGGTGGGCCACCCTCTCTCGCAGTATTTT. Amino acid sequence: CSVAVGHPLSQYF.

This clone was seen more than once but under ten times. The rearrangement links TRBV11-2 to TRBJ1-5; TRBD1 might be the D (6 bases). The germline gives CDR1 SGHAT, CDR2 FQNNGV. Trimming took 5 bases from V and 4 from J, leaving 12 bases between them. The CDR3 runs to 14 residues. In DNA, the CDR3 is TGTGCCAGCAGCCCAACAGGGTCTAATCAGCCCCAGCATTTT. Translated, it gives CASSPTGSNQPQHF.

The rearrangement uses TRBV9 and TRBJ2-2; D remains ambiguous. The V end was cut by 4 bases, the J end by 5 bases, with 9 bases between. The CDR3 runs to 13 residues. Germline assignment: CDR1 SGDLS and CDR2 YYNGEE. The CDR3 spells CASSPPETGELFF. The DNA for the CDR3 is TGTGCCAGCAGCCCTCCCGAGACCGGGGAGCTGTTTTTT.

V gene TRBV6-6 combines with J gene TRBJ2-5; D unresolved. CDR1 and CDR2 (germline): MNHNY, SVGAGI (reference sequence). Between the trimmed V and J ends, which lost 0 bases and 4 bases, there was a span of 9 bases. This CDR3 contains 14 residues. The CDR3 DNA reads TGTGCCAGCAGTTACTCTGGGCCAGGAGAGACCCAGTACTTC. This translates into CASSYSGPGETQYF.

This clone has just a few counts. CDR3 protein: CASSLDVVGELFF. CDR3 nucleotide sequence: TGCGCCAGCAGCTTGGATGTGGTCGGGGAGCTGTTTTTT. This rearrangement joins TRBV5-1 to TRBJ2-2; D gene unclear. Trimming left V 0 bases short and J 7 bases short, with 7 bases between. The CDR3 sequence is 13 residues long. Germline loops: CDR1 SGHRS, CDR2 YFSETQ.

V is TRBV28 and J is TRBJ2-7; 10 nucleotides align to TRBD2. CDR3 length equals 17 residues. The ends lost 2 bases at V and 7 bases at J; junction bases unmatched: 14. Germline V gene lookup returns CDR1 MDHEN and CDR2 SYDVKM. This CDR3 is CASSLGPGSGLAWEQYF. The CDR3 coding sequence is TGTGCCAGCAGTTTAGGTCCAGGCTCGGGACTAGCGTGGGAGCAGTACTTC.

This rearrangement joins TRBV7-9 to TRBJ2-2; D may be TRBD2 (6 bases). The CDR3 has 17 residues. Trimming left V 6 bases short and J 7 bases short, with 24 bases between. Germline CDR1 SEHNR, CDR2 FQNEAQ (reference sequence). CDR3 nucleotide sequence: TGTGCCAGCAGACCACGTCTCATTGGAGGGCCTGGCGGGGAGCTGTTTTTT. Encoded protein: CASRPRLIGGPGGELFF.

This sequence joins TRBV27 and TRBJ2-7; D gene unclear. Trimming shortened V by 8 bases and J by 1 base, and 18 bases separated the two germline ends. This CDR3 comprises 15 residues. CDR1 MNHEY and CDR2 SMNVEV come from the germline V gene (reference sequence). The CDR3 reads CASCRSRDRSYEQYF. As DNA, the CDR3 is TGTGCCAGCTGTAGGTCCCGCGACCGATCCTACGAGCAGTACTTC.

This chain links TRBV28 with TRBJ1-1; TRBD1 might be the D (6 bases). Trimming removed 2 bases from V and 6 bases from J, with 16 bases in between. Germline lookup yields CDR1 MDHEN and CDR2 SYDVKM. This CDR3 region has 15 residues. Here the CDR3 reads CASSLGGAPLAEAFF. For the CDR3, the DNA is TGTGCCAGCAGTTTAGGGGGCGCTCCACTCGCTGAAGCTTTCTTT.

This chain uses TRBV7-9 with TRBJ2-7, with D perhaps being TRBD1 or TRBD2 (5 bases each). Looked up from germline, CDR1 is SEHNR and CDR2 is FQNEAQ (reference sequence). V lost 5 bases and J lost 8, with 16 bases in between. The CDR3 sequence is 13 residues long. CDR3 protein: CASSPPGTGKQYF. DNA for the CDR3: TGTGCCAGCAGCCCCCCGGGGACCGGCAAGCAGTACTTC.

This clone has a handful of counts. The V call is TRBV5-1, the J call TRBJ2-2, with D possibly TRBD2 on 6 matching bases. The V end was cut by 0 bases, the J end by 4 bases, with 13 bases between. Germline assignment: CDR1 SGHRS and CDR2 YFSETQ. CDR3 length: 16 residues. This CDR3 is CASSLVIADSTGELFF. CDR3 nucleotides: TGCGCCAGCAGCTTGGTCATAGCGGATTCCACCGGGGAGCTGTTTTTT. Drawing the rest from reference TRBV5-1 and TRBJ2-2, the complete variable domain is KAGVTQTPRYLIKTRGQQVTLSCSPISGHRSVSWYQQTPGQGLQFLFEYFSETQRNKGNFPGRFSGRQFSNSRSEMNVSTLELGDSALYLCASSLVIADSTGELFFGEGSRLTVL.

V and J are TRBV27 and TRBJ2-7; D unresolved. CDR1 and CDR2 (germline): MNHEY, SMNVEV (reference sequence). This CDR3 has 13 amino acids. Deletions cut 0 bases from V and 5 bases from J, with 8 bases between. CDR3 DNA sequence: TGTGCCAGCAGTTTATCTGCTAGTGACGAGCAGTACTTC. Encoded protein: CASSLSASDEQYF.

The chain carries TRBV19 and TRBJ1-2; D gene unclear. Trimming shortened V by 4 bases and J by 4 bases, and 7 bases separated the two germline ends. The CDR3 sequence is 12 residues long. Germline V lookup: CDR1 LNHDA, CDR2 SQIVND (reference sequence). The CDR3 nucleotides read TGTGCCAGTAGTAACAAACCCTATGGCTACACCTTC. As protein: CASSNKPYGYTF. Drawing the rest from reference TRBV19 and TRBJ1-2, the complete variable domain is DGGITQSPKYLFRKEGQNVTLSCEQNLNHDAMYWYRQDPGQGLRLIYYSQIVNDFQKGDIAEGYSVSREKKESFPLTVTSAQKNPTAFYLCASSNKPYGYTFGSGTRLTVV.

The CDR3 here is CASSLYGRAGSYNEQFF. For the CDR3, the DNA is TGTGCCAGCAGTTTGTACGGGAGGGCCGGCTCCTACAATGAGCAGTTCTTC. The V and J genes are TRBV28 and TRBJ2-1; 8 bases are a match to TRBD2. This CDR3 spans 17 amino acids. The V gene's germline CDR1 is MDHEN and CDR2 SYDVKM. The junction had 7 bases not matched to a gene; V was cut back by 3 bases and J by 0 bases.

This clone has a single count. The chain couples TRBV28 to TRBJ2-5; D remains unclear. Germline V gene data show CDR1 as MDHEN and CDR2 as SYDVKM. The CDR3 has 13 residues. Trimming left V 2 bases short and J 5 bases short, with 9 bases between. The CDR3 protein is CASSLRVRETQYF. The CDR3 coding sequence is TGTGCCAGCAGTTTAAGGGTTCGGGAGACCCAGTACTTC.

This clone was seen just once. This chain uses TRBV7-5 with TRBJ2-5; TRBD1, the table's D call, lacks a check against the DNA. TRBV7-5 is recorded as a pseudogene. The CDR3 is 10 amino acids. The DNA of the CDR3 is TGTGTCACCTCAGGGGAGACCCAGTACTTC. Translation: CVTSGETQYF.

This chain uses TRBV2 with TRBJ1-1; maybe TRBD1 (5 bases). V gave up 7 bases and J gave up 4 bases, with 16 bases separating them. CDR3 length: 14 amino acids. Germline CDR1 reads SNHLY; CDR2 reads FYNNEI. CDR3 DNA sequence: TGTGCCAGCACCGAAGGGGCGGGGATCACTGAAGCTTTCTTT. It is translated as CASTEGAGITEAFF.